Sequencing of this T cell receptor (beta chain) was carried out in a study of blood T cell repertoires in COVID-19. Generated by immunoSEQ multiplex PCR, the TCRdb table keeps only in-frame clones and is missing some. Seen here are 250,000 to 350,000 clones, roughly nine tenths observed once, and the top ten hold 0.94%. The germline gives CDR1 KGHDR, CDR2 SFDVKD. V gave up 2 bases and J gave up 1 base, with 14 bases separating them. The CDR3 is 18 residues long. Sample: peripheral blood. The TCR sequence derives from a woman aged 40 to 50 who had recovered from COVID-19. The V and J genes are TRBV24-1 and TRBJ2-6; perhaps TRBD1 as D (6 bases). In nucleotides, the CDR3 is TGTGCCACCAGTGATTCGCTGGACAGACGGTCTGGGGCCAACGTCCTGACTTTC. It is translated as CATSDSLDRRSGANVLTF.